One T cell receptor (beta chain) is described in this entry. The junction had 22 bases not matched to a gene; V was cut back by 5 bases and J by 4 bases. Germline CDR1 and CDR2: MNHEY and SMNVEV (reference sequence). The length of the CDR3 is 20 residues. Preparing the TCRbeta library involved the use of unique molecular identifiers. One entry per CDR3 protein results from TCRdb running MiXCR on the PCR reads. The repertoire holds about 600,000 distinct CDR3 sequences, with over 9.5% as singletons. The data are from a study of T-cell reconstitution after alpha-beta-depleted transplantation in children.

V gene TRBV27 combines with J gene TRBJ2-3; 9 bases agree with TRBD2. The receptor was isolated from a human donor who donated a stem cell graft to a child with acute myeloid leukemia. Sequenced material: PBMCs from the stem cell graft donor, taken from the stem cell graft. Here the CDR3 reads CASSTNDRSGLASSADTQYF. In DNA, the CDR3 is TGTGCCAGCAGTACCAATGATCGGTCCGGACTAGCGTCCTCGGCAGATACGCAGTATTTT.